A single sample is the source of the 2 T cell receptor beta chains below, sequenced in a study of long-term antiretroviral therapy in people with HIV (dated by TCRdb to 2021 to 2024). Sequencing of the TRB variable region was done with the immunoSEQ hsTCRB v3.0 assay at survey level resolution. Not all clones reach the TCRdb copy of this immuneACCESS table, which keeps in-frame sequences only. Checked studies attribute under half of the gap to unresolved V genes and leave the rest unexplained. Here the sample has around 21,000 clones; about nine tenths occur a single time. Roughly a tenth of the sample rests with the top ten. The sequenced sample was unsorted PBMCs, obtained approximately 4.4 years before starting antiretroviral therapy. The receptors derive from a woman in her thirties with HIV.

The chain links TRBV5-6 to TRBJ2-5, with 9 bases aligning to TRBD2. Unmatched junction bases numbered 11, after V lost 2 bases and J lost 3 bases. The CDR3 length is 17 residues. The V gene's germline CDR1 is SGHDT and CDR2 YYEEEE. The CDR3 DNA reads as TGTGCCAGCAGCTTTATTTCCGGCGGGGGGGGAAAAGAGACCCAGTACTTC. Translated, it gives CASSFISGGGGKETQYF.

The V call is TRBV9, the J call TRBJ2-5; possible D gene TRBD2, 7 bases. The germline CDR1 and CDR2 sequences are SGDLS and YYNGEE. CDR3 length: 15 residues. V lost 4 bases to trimming and J lost 5 bases, with 18 bases between them. DNA of the CDR3: TGTGCCAGCAGCCCATCTGGGGGGGCCGGTGAGACCCAGTACTTC. It is translated as CASSPSGGAGETQYF. Full variable domain (missing parts from reference TRBV9 and TRBJ2-5): DSGVTQTPKHLITATGQRVTLRCSPRSGDLSVYWYQQSLDQGLQFLIQYYNGEERAKGNILERFSAQQFPDLHSELNLSSLELGDSALYFCASSPSGGAGETQYFGPGTRLLVL.